This T cell receptor beta chain was recorded in a study of blood T cell repertoires in COVID-19. Study as a whole: Both acute and convalescent COVID-19 samples were obtained from the United States, Italy and Spain.

Generated by immunoSEQ multiplex PCR, the TCRdb table keeps only in-frame clones and is missing some. The table has under 85,000 clones, around four fifths seen once. Germline V gene data show CDR1 as GTSNPN and CDR2 as SVGIG (reference sequence). The CDR3 runs 13 residues. Trimming shortened V by 0 bases and J by 7 bases, and 9 bases separated the two germline ends. This clone has a handful of counts. The J gene is TRBJ2-2, the V gene TRBV30; D is perhaps TRBD1 (5 bases). The sequence was collected from a human donor in a cohort sampled during active COVID-19. Sequencing used peripheral blood. The CDR3 DNA follows: TGTGCCTGGAGTGTTCTCAGGGACGGGGAGCTGTTTTTT. Its protein is CAWSVLRDGELFF.